Below are 22 T cell receptor beta chains sequenced from a single sample in a study of T cells after yellow fever vaccination. Each CDR3 protein gets one entry after TCRdb re-called the 5' RACE reads with MiXCR. In the table there are 500,000 to 650,000 distinct CDR3 sequences, less than 20% of which are singletons. The material sequenced was PBMCs, taken about 5 days after the first yellow fever vaccination. Receptors were obtained from a man aged 18 to 29 who received the YFV17D yellow fever vaccine.

This clonotype has only a few counts. This sequence joins TRBV20-1 and TRBJ2-5, with TRBD2 matching 9 bases. CDR3 length: 14 amino acids. V was pared by 6 bases and J by 5 bases, with 10 bases of the junction left unmatched. The germline gives CDR1 DFQATT, CDR2 SNEGSKA (reference sequence). CDR3 coding DNA: TGCAGTGCCTCAGGGGCTAGCGGGGCCGAGACCCAGTACTTC. Its protein product is CSASGASGAETQYF.

This clonotype was seen repeatedly, ten times or more. The rearrangement joins TRBV21-1 to TRBJ1-5. TRBV21-1 is annotated as a pseudogene. The CDR3 has 15 amino acids. The CDR3 sequence is CASSTKRGRPQPQHF. CDR3 nucleotides: TGTGCCAGCAGCACAAAGAGGGGACGGCCGCAGCCCCAGCATTTT.

This chain joins TRBV7-9 and TRBJ1-4, with D perhaps matching TRBD1 (5 bases). CDR1 and CDR2 from the germline V gene are SEHNR and FQNEAQ (reference sequence). V lost 4 bases and J lost 7, with 16 bases in between. The CDR3 is 15 amino acids. CDR3 protein: CASSSMGGTGEKLFF. As DNA, the CDR3 is TGTGCCAGCAGCTCCATGGGGGGGACGGGTGAAAAACTGTTTTTT.

This clonotype was found a few times. This sequence joins TRBV29-1 and TRBJ1-1; D gene unclear. The CDR3 is 12 residues long. Germline V gene lookup returns CDR1 SQVTM and CDR2 ANQGSEA. Trimming pared 4 bases from V and 7 bases from J, leaving 13 bases between. This chain's CDR3 is CSVVEGINEAFF. As DNA, the CDR3 is TGCAGCGTTGTGGAGGGTATCAATGAAGCTTTCTTT.

This sequence joins TRBV5-6 and TRBJ2-1, with TRBD2 matching over 9 bases. The CDR3 consists of 17 residues. Trimming cost V 3 bases and J 12 bases; bases outside gene matches: 19. Per germline, CDR1 SGHDT and CDR2 YYEEEE. CDR3 protein: CASSSPTSLAGQIGQFF. CDR3 sequence (DNA): TGTGCCAGCAGCTCACCAACGTCGCTAGCGGGGCAAATAGGGCAGTTCTTC.

This clonotype was recorded at least ten times. The genes are TRBV7-2 and TRBJ2-7; 7 bases agree with TRBD1. From germline, CDR1 is SGHTA and CDR2 FQGNSA. The CDR3 length is 14 residues. Trimming cost V 4 bases and J 4 bases; bases outside gene matches: 7. In nucleotides, the CDR3 is TGTGCCAGCAGCTCAGGGGGTCCCTCTTACGAGCAGTACTTC. Protein: CASSSGGPSYEQYF.

V gene TRBV6-2 or TRBV6-3 combines with J gene TRBJ1-1; 7 nucleotides align to TRBD1. Germline loops: CDR1 MNHEY, CDR2 SVGEGT. V was pared by 5 bases and J by 5 bases, with 8 bases of the junction left unmatched. The CDR3 totals 14 residues. DNA for the CDR3: TGTGCCAGCAGTGTCGCAGGGGGAGCTACTGAAGCTTTCTTT. It is translated as CASSVAGGATEAFF.

This clonotype was observed many times. The V gene is TRBV4-2, the J gene TRBJ2-2, with D possibly TRBD1 on 6 matching bases. This CDR3 contains 17 residues. V lost 0 bases to trimming and J lost 5 bases, with 16 bases between them. Germline assignment: CDR1 LGHNA and CDR2 YNFKEQ. CDR3 DNA sequence: TGTGCCAGCAGCCAAGAGGGGGACAAACGAACAACCGGGGAGCTGTTTTTT. This gives the protein CASSQEGDKRTTGELFF.

V gene TRBV19 combines with J gene TRBJ1-2; tentatively, D is TRBD1 (5 bases). Trimming took 6 bases from V and 6 from J, leaving 14 bases between them. This CDR3 comprises 13 residues. CDR1 and CDR2 (germline): LNHDA, SQIVND (reference sequence). CDR3 loop: CASRGPHNHGYTF. The DNA for the CDR3 is TGTGCCAGTAGGGGACCCCACAACCATGGCTACACCTTC.

The rearrangement joins TRBV7-9 to TRBJ2-7; D unresolved. Germline V CDR1 and CDR2: SEHNR, FQNEAQ (reference sequence). The CDR3 is made up of 12 amino acids. Deletions cut 5 bases from V and 7 bases from J, with 12 bases between. The CDR3 sequence: CASSMTPREQYF. The DNA for the CDR3 is TGTGCCAGCAGCATGACCCCCAGGGAGCAGTACTTC.

The chain combines TRBV20-1 with TRBJ2-3; TRBD1 agrees at 7 bases. The length of the CDR3 is 12 residues. Per germline, CDR1 DFQATT and CDR2 SNEGSKA (reference sequence). V lost 5 bases and J lost 5; bases outside the gene matches: 4. CDR3 in amino acids: CSASTGVDTQYF. DNA for the CDR3: TGCAGTGCTTCTACAGGGGTAGATACGCAGTATTTT.

This clonotype occurred a few times. The genes are TRBV7-2 and TRBJ2-3, with 7 positions matching TRBD2. In germline, CDR1 is SGHTA, CDR2 FQGNSA. Trimming at V came to 2 bases and at J to 2 bases, leaving 7 bases not matched to a gene. CDR3 length: 16 amino acids. The chain's CDR3 is CASSLMAGETTDTQYF. The CDR3 nucleotides are TGTGCCAGCAGCTTAATGGCGGGGGAGACCACAGATACGCAGTATTTT.

The chain is built from TRBV4-2 and TRBJ2-7; D possibly corresponds to TRBD1 (5 bases). The V and J ends lost 6 bases and 7 bases respectively, with 13 bases between them. This CDR3 is 12 amino acids long. Germline V gives CDR1 LGHNA, CDR2 YNFKEQ. The CDR3 DNA reads as TGTGCCAGCAGACAGGTCCATCCGGAGCAGTACGTC. Translation gives CASRQVHPEQYV.

V gene TRBV9 combines with J gene TRBJ1-4; tentatively, D is TRBD1 (6 bases). V dropped 1 base and J dropped 8 bases, with 18 bases sitting between them. The CDR3 is 16 residues long. Germline V CDR1 and CDR2: SGDLS, YYNGEE. CDR3 in DNA: TGTGCCAGCAGCGTACTACCCGGACAGAGTTTCGAAAAACTGTTTTTT. This sequence encodes CASSVLPGQSFEKLFF.

This clonotype was picked up a small number of times. The chain joins TRBV20-1 to TRBJ1-2; weak D call: TRBD1 (6 bases). Germline CDR1 and CDR2: DFQATT and SNEGSKA (reference sequence). V was clipped by 1 base and J by 3 bases, with 12 bases between them. This CDR3 region has 14 residues. DNA of the CDR3: TGCAGTGCTAGAGTCGGCAGGGGAGACTATGGCTACACCTTC. It translates to CSARVGRGDYGYTF.

The rearrangement uses TRBV5-1 and TRBJ2-7; D unclear. Deletions cut 5 bases from V and 4 bases from J, with 19 bases between. The CDR3 runs 15 residues. CDR1 is SGHRS, CDR2 YFSETQ, per germline. The CDR3 region has the DNA TGCGCCAGCAGTCTAGGTGGTACGGTCCCTTACGAGCAGTACTTC. It codes for CASSLGGTVPYEQYF.

This clonotype has just a few counts. This rearrangement joins TRBV11-2 to TRBJ2-7; D ambiguous. The V and J ends lost 5 bases and 2 bases respectively, with 19 bases between them. The CDR3 runs 16 residues. Germline V gives CDR1 SGHAT, CDR2 FQNNGV. The CDR3 sequence is CASSPSEYYGTYEQYF. The CDR3 DNA reads as TGTGCCAGCAGCCCATCCGAGTATTATGGTACCTACGAGCAGTACTTC.

This clonotype showed up just a few times. This chain joins TRBV4-1 and TRBJ2-2, with D possibly TRBD1 on 5 matching bases. Germline loops: CDR1 MGHRA, CDR2 YSYEKL. V lost 1 base, J lost 3 bases, and 12 bases lay in between. This CDR3 region has 16 residues. The CDR3 coding sequence is TGCGCCAGCAGCCAAGTTAGGGGTCAGCACACCGGGGAGCTGTTTTTT. It encodes CASSQVRGQHTGELFF.

This clonotype was found a few times. V is TRBV28 and J is TRBJ2-7; D is unclear. Germline CDR1 and CDR2: MDHEN and SYDVKM. The CDR3 contains 12 residues. With 7 bases removed from V and 3 bases from J, the gap between germline ends came to 10 bases. In nucleotides, the CDR3 is TGTGCCAGCATGCTCGATAACTACGAGCAGTACTTC. This encodes CASMLDNYEQYF.

The chain employs TRBV5-1 and TRBJ2-5; TRBD2 aligns across 7 bases. This CDR3 contains 15 residues. The J segment lost 6 bases and the V segment lost 3 bases, leaving 11 bases of the junction unmatched. Germline values: CDR1 SGHRS, CDR2 YFSETQ. The CDR3 coding sequence is TGCGCCAGCAGCTCCCAGAACCTGGGGGGGAAGACCCAGTACTTC. It is translated as CASSSQNLGGKTQYF.

This clonotype has a handful of counts. The chain links TRBV20-1 to TRBJ2-7; 10 positions match TRBD2. After removal of 6 bases from V and 3 bases from J, the junction contained 2 bases not matched to a gene. In germline, CDR1 is DFQATT, CDR2 SNEGSKA (reference sequence). The CDR3 has 12 amino acids. The CDR3 DNA reads as TGCAGTGCAGCGGGGGGGGACTACGAGCAGTACTTC. As protein: CSAAGGDYEQYF.

Only a few counts were recorded for this clonotype. The V call is TRBV7-2, the J call TRBJ2-2; no clear D gene. This CDR3 contains 12 residues. V was trimmed by 1 base and J by 13 bases, leaving 10 bases between them. The V gene's germline CDR1 is SGHTA and CDR2 FQGNSA. The DNA for the CDR3 is TGTGCCAGCAGCTTAGTTCCCGCGCGGCTGTTTTTT. Translating gives CASSLVPARLFF.